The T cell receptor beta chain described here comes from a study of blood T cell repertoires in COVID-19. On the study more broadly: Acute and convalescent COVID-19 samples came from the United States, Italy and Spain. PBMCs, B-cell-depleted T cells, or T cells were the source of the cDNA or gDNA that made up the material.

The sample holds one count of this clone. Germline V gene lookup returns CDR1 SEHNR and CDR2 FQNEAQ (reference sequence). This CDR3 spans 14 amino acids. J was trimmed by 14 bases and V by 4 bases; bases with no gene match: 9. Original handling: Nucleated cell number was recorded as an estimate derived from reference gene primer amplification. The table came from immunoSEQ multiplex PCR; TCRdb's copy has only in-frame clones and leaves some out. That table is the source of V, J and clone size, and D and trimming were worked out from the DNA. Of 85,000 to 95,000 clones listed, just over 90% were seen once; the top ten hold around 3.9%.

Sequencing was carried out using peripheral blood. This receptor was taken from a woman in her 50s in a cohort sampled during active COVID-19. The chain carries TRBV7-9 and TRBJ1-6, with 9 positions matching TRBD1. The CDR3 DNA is TGTGCCAGCAGCTCCGGGACAGGGAGCTTCACCCTCCACTTT. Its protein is CASSSGTGSFTLHF. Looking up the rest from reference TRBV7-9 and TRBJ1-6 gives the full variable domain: DTGVSQNPRHKITKRGQNVTFRCDPISEHNRLYWYRQTLGQGPEFLTYFQNEAQLEKSRLLSDRFSAERPKGSFSTLEIQRTEQGDSAMYLCASSSGTGSFTLHFGNGTRLTVT.